The TCR beta chain described here comes from a study of blood T cell repertoires in COVID-19. Residents of about two dozen US areas, aged roughly 18 to 89 years, made up the participants. Clones were sequenced by immunoSEQ multiplex PCR, and TCRdb holds only the in-frame ones, with some missing. The sample records 120,000 to 150,000 clones, 84% being singletons. Trimming took off 4 bases at V and 6 bases at J, with 12 bases between the two ends. There are 14 residues in the CDR3. The germline CDR1 and CDR2 sequences are MNHEY and SMNVEV (reference sequence). The sequencing input was PBMCs or T cells enriched from blood (not recorded which). The source of this sequence is a woman in her forties or fifties with acute COVID-19. This chain joins TRBV27 and TRBJ2-2; no clear D gene. The CDR3 spells CASSSVRVPGELFF. CDR3 nucleotides: TGTGCCAGCAGTTCTGTTCGGGTTCCCGGGGAGCTGTTTTTT.